This T cell receptor beta chain was sequenced for a study of blood T cell repertoires in COVID-19. Study as a whole: Researchers got acute and convalescent COVID-19 samples from the United States, Italy and Spain. The analysed material was cDNA or gDNA that came from T cells, B-cell-depleted T cells, or PBMCs.

With 0 bases clipped from V and 4 bases from J, the junction kept 5 bases outside the gene matches. The CDR3 has 16 amino acids. The V gene's germline CDR1 is SGHTA and CDR2 FQGNSA. This clone has just one count. Original analysis: Reference gene primers were amplified, and this amplification served to estimate nucleated cell counts. The assay was immunoSEQ multiplex PCR, and TCRdb's table has in-frame clones only and misses some. D and trimming come from the DNA, and the V and J calls and clone size come from that table. This table holds around 130,000 clones, around 87% found once. This sequence originates from a man aged 70 or older with active or convalescent COVID-19. V and J are TRBV7-2 and TRBJ2-1; 8 bases are shared with TRBD2. The specimen sequenced was peripheral blood. The CDR3 DNA follows: TGTGCCAGCAGCTTAGCCCCAGCGGGAGCTTACAATGAGCAGTTCTTC. It specifies CASSLAPAGAYNEQFF.